The 7 T cell receptor beta chains listed next were all sequenced from one sample in a study of cytomegalovirus exposure and HLA in healthy donors. The protocol was immunoSEQ multiplex PCR, while the TCRdb copy is restricted to in-frame clones and leaves out a portion. The repertoire holds some 310,000 clones, nearly 90% seen once, with around 0.96% in the top ten. Sequenced sample: PBMCs. These receptors were taken from a young man in good health and CMV-seronegative.

The chain is built from TRBV11-3 and TRBJ2-1; 12 bases agree with TRBD2. V lost 1 base, J lost 4 bases, and 2 bases stayed unmatched. CDR1 is SGHNT, CDR2 YENEEA, per germline. CDR3 length equals 16 residues. The CDR3 DNA reads TGTGCCAGCAGCTTAGCTAGCGGGGGGGAATACAATGAGCAGTTCTTC. Encoded protein: CASSLASGGEYNEQFF.

The V and J genes are TRBV29-1 and TRBJ1-1; D gene unclear. Germline values: CDR1 SQVTM, CDR2 ANQGSEA. The length of the CDR3 is 13 residues. Trimming left V 8 bases short and J 1 base short, with 14 bases between. In DNA, the CDR3 is TGCAGCTTAAACAGATATACGAACACTGAAGCTTTCTTT. This codes for CSLNRYTNTEAFF.

This chain connects TRBV7-9 to TRBJ1-1; maybe TRBD1 (5 bases). Germline V CDR1 and CDR2: SEHNR, FQNEAQ (reference sequence). The CDR3 is 12 residues long. V was cut by 3 bases and J by 10 bases, with 12 bases left in between. CDR3 sequence: CASSLGMTVAFF. CDR3 sequence (DNA): TGTGCCAGCAGCTTGGGAATGACAGTAGCTTTCTTT.

This clone was seen once. The V and J genes are TRBV2 and TRBJ2-1; 8 bases align to TRBD1. The trim removed 5 bases at V and 8 bases at J, leaving 11 bases unmatched. CDR1 is SNHLY and CDR2 is FYNNEI in the germline V gene. The CDR3 consists of 15 residues. The CDR3 bases are TGTGCCAGCAGTAGTGGCCAGGGGGCCGTCGATGAGCAGTTCTTC. Its translation: CASSSGQGAVDEQFF.

This clone was picked up one time. The chain links TRBV5-8 to TRBJ2-5; D may be TRBD1 (7 bases). The CDR3 is 16 amino acids. Between the trimmed V and J ends, which lost 1 base and 4 bases, there was a span of 17 bases. CDR1 SGHTS and CDR2 YDEGEE come from the germline V gene. CDR3 sequence: CASSLYGRGVPETQYF. Written as DNA, the CDR3 is TGTGCCAGCAGCTTGTATGGCAGGGGGGTTCCAGAGACCCAGTACTTC.

V and J are TRBV11-2 and TRBJ1-2; 7 positions agree with TRBD1. CDR3 length: 15 residues. Germline CDR1 and CDR2: SGHAT and FQNNGV. J lost 3 bases, V lost 0 bases, and 4 bases had no gene match. CDR3 in amino acids: CASSLDRGYYYGYTF. For the CDR3, the DNA is TGTGCCAGCAGCTTAGACAGGGGGTATTACTATGGCTACACCTTC.

The chain links TRBV7-6 to TRBJ2-1, with TRBD2 as a possible D gene (6 bases). The V end lost 1 base, the J end lost 1 base, and 11 bases lay between the germline ends. The CDR3 totals 16 residues. Germline V lookup: CDR1 SGHVS, CDR2 FNYEAQ. DNA for the CDR3: TGTGCCAGCAGCTTAGGAGCCAGCGGGTCCTACAATGAGCAGTTCTTC. This sequence encodes CASSLGASGSYNEQFF.